Presented here are 20 T cell receptor beta chains from one specimen sequenced in a study of regulatory T cells in long-lasting Graves disease. Researchers made TCR beta libraries by using iRepertoire HTBI primers and running Arm-PCR on CDR3 regions. TCRdb passed the multiplex PCR reads through MiXCR, listing each CDR3 protein once. The data show over 400,000 distinct CDR3 sequences, 11% to 15% seen once. This sample's time point: newly diagnosed GD, antithyroid drugs for less than 3 months. Construction of the TCR library relied on RNA isolated from PBMCs. In addition, the sample was reused for a study of T cells in Graves' hyperthyroidism and ophthalmopathy.

The source was peripheral blood mononuclear cells (PBMCs), collected at new diagnosis, from a patient treated with antithyroid drugs. The receptors stem from a woman aged 45-65 years with Graves disease.

This chain joins TRBV5-1 and TRBJ2-2; 9 nucleotides line up with TRBD1. CDR3 size: 17 residues. Germline values: CDR1 SGHRS, CDR2 YFSETQ. The V gene end was trimmed by 3 bases and the J gene end by 2 bases; junction bases not matched to a gene: 8. Here the CDR3 reads CASSWALDRGNTGELFF. In DNA, the CDR3 is TGCGCCAGCAGCTGGGCGTTGGACAGGGGAAACACCGGGGAGCTGTTTTTT.

This clonotype was recorded many times. The chain recombines TRBV12-3 or TRBV12-4 with TRBJ2-1; tentative D call: TRBD2 (5 bases). Trimming left V 7 bases short and J 4 bases short, with 14 bases between. The CDR3 extends over 14 amino acids. The CDR3 spells CASNPGGSYNEQFF. The CDR3 DNA reads as TGTGCCAGCAATCCTGGTGGGAGTTACAATGAGCAGTTCTTC.

This clonotype was recorded many times. This chain links TRBV12-3 or TRBV12-4 with TRBJ1-5; 9 bases are shared with TRBD1. V shed 3 bases and J 6 bases; nucleotides not matched to a gene: 0. The CDR3 has 13 amino acids. The CDR3 region has the DNA TGTGCCAGCAGTTTGACAGGGGGTCAGCCCCAGCATTTT. Protein sequence: CASSLTGGQPQHF.

This clonotype was counted at least ten times. This chain connects TRBV28 to TRBJ1-5, with D unclear. CDR3 length equals 20 residues. Germline V CDR1 and CDR2: MDHEN, SYDVKM. The V gene lost 4 bases and the J gene lost 1 base, with 26 bases spanning the gap. CDR3 residues: CASSSAPNLGGLGSNQPQHF. The CDR3 nucleotides read TGTGCCAGCAGTTCCGCCCCGAATCTCGGAGGGTTGGGCAGCAATCAGCCCCAGCATTTT.

The rearrangement uses TRBV29-1 and TRBJ1-1, with a possible D match to TRBD1 (5 bases). This CDR3 is 13 amino acids long. CDR1 is SQVTM, CDR2 ANQGSEA, per germline. V lost 4 bases to trimming and J lost 1 base, with 10 bases between them. CDR3 residues: CSVVGGENTEAFF. CDR3 sequence (DNA): TGCAGCGTTGTTGGGGGGGAGAACACTGAAGCTTTCTTT.

For this clonotype: The junction shows a germline mismatch at one end, possibly a read error. V and J are TRBV11-2 and TRBJ2-5, with D possibly being TRBD2 (6 bases). CDR1 is SGHAT and CDR2 is FQNNGV in the germline V gene. The CDR3 has 16 residues. The CDR3 DNA reads as TGCGCCAGCAGCCAAGTGAGGGTTACTCACCGGGGGAACCAGTACTTC. Translating gives CASSQVRVTHRGNQYF.

The chain uses TRBV10-3 and TRBJ2-3, with D hard to call. Per germline, CDR1 ENHRY and CDR2 SYGVKD. Trimming left V 9 bases short and J 2 bases short, with 12 bases between. The CDR3 is 13 residues long. CDR3 DNA: TGTGCCATGAGAGAGGCTTCCACAGATACGCAGTATTTT. It codes for CAMREASTDTQYF.

Comments on this clonotype: A much larger clone lies a single base off, so this may be a read error. This sequence joins TRBV7-3 and TRBJ2-2, with 8 bases fitting TRBD2. The CDR3 runs 15 residues. The germline V gene has CDR1 SGHTA and CDR2 FQGTGA. The CDR3 DNA reads as TGTGCCAGCAGCTCGGGACTAGACCACACCGGGGGGCTGTTTTTT. Translation gives CASSSGLDHTGGLFF.

This clonotype has just a few counts. J is TRBJ2-7 and V is TRBV20-1; D perhaps matches TRBD1 (6 bases). Looked up from germline, CDR1 is DFQATT and CDR2 is SNEGSKA (reference sequence). With 5 bases removed from V and 1 base from J, the gap between germline ends came to 15 bases. CDR3 length equals 14 residues. The CDR3 loop reads CSAAGELFSYEQYF. The CDR3 DNA is TGCAGTGCTGCAGGGGAACTTTTTTCCTACGAGCAGTACTTC.

The table lists this clonotype with many counts. The genes are TRBV27 and TRBJ2-3; 9 bases agree with TRBD2. CDR3 length: 13 amino acids. The V segment lost 2 bases and the J segment 9 bases; nucleotides outside the gene matches: 3. The germline V gene has CDR1 MNHEY and CDR2 SMNVEV (reference sequence). As DNA, the CDR3 is TGTGCCAGCAGTTTAGGGGGACTAGCAACGCAGTATTTT. It is translated as CASSLGGLATQYF.

In regard to this clonotype: A read error is the likely source, as a far larger clone sits one nucleotide away. J is TRBJ2-1 and V is TRBV27, with 8 nucleotides matching TRBD1. The length of the CDR3 is 16 residues. Germline assignment: CDR1 MNHEY and CDR2 SMNVEV (reference sequence). V was pared by 4 bases and J by 13 bases, with 18 bases of the junction left unmatched. The CDR3: CASSSGQGYVLETQFF. The CDR3 DNA reads as TGTGCCAGCAGTTCCGGACAGGGCTATGTCTTGGAGACCCAGTTCTTC.

This clonotype was counted between two and nine times. The rearrangement joins TRBV6-1 to TRBJ1-3; D unresolved. Germline V gives CDR1 MNHNS, CDR2 SASEGT. Trimming took 3 bases from V and 0 from J, leaving 9 bases between them. CDR3 size: 15 residues. Here the CDR3 reads CASSETFSSGNTIYF. The CDR3 DNA reads as TGTGCCAGCAGTGAGACCTTTAGCTCTGGAAACACCATATATTTT.

This clonotype showed up many times. The chain recombines TRBV24-1 with TRBJ2-1; weak D call: TRBD1 (6 bases). From germline, CDR1 is KGHDR and CDR2 SFDVKD. The CDR3 has 16 residues. Trimming stripped 1 base from V and 4 bases from J, with 13 bases between. In nucleotides, the CDR3 is TGTGCCACCAGTGATTTCCTATCAACAGGGTACAATGAGCAGTTCTTC. Translation: CATSDFLSTGYNEQFF.

The sample holds many counts of this clonotype. This chain joins TRBV3-1 and TRBJ2-1; unclear D gene. Deletions cut 0 bases from V and 4 bases from J, with 7 bases between. Germline V gene lookup returns CDR1 LGHDT and CDR2 YNNKEL (reference sequence). The CDR3 extends over 14 amino acids. CDR3: CASSQDRRYNEQFF. CDR3 coding DNA: TGTGCCAGCAGCCAAGATCGACGGTACAATGAGCAGTTCTTC.

This clonotype came up many times. This chain uses TRBV2 with TRBJ2-2; D is unclear. This CDR3 is 14 amino acids long. Germline assignment: CDR1 SNHLY and CDR2 FYNNEI. Trimming cost V 8 bases and J 1 base, with 11 bases left between them. CDR3 sequence: CASRAERNTGELFF. CDR3 in DNA: TGTGCCAGCCGAGCAGAAAGGAACACCGGGGAGCTGTTTTTT.

The V gene is TRBV9, the J gene TRBJ1-2; D is possibly TRBD1 (6 bases). This CDR3 has 15 residues. V was shortened by 7 bases and J by 2 bases, with 18 bases between the two germline ends. CDR1 and CDR2 (germline): SGDLS, YYNGEE. The CDR3 is CASRSGSDRNYGYTF. The CDR3 region has the DNA TGTGCCAGCCGCTCGGGGTCTGACAGGAACTATGGCTACACCTTC. Drawing the rest from reference TRBV9 and TRBJ1-2, the complete variable domain is DSGVTQTPKHLITATGQRVTLRCSPRSGDLSVYWYQQSLDQGLQFLIQYYNGEERAKGNILERFSAQQFPDLHSELNLSSLELGDSALYFCASRSGSDRNYGYTFGSGTRLTVV.

This clonotype occurred many times. V gene TRBV28 combines with J gene TRBJ2-2, with D tentatively TRBD2 (5 bases). The germline V and J ends were trimmed by 5 bases and 5 bases, with 15 bases remaining between them. The germline V gene has CDR1 MDHEN and CDR2 SYDVKM. The CDR3 totals 15 residues. The CDR3 reads CASSITRLTTGELFF. In nucleotides, the CDR3 is TGTGCCAGCAGTATAACCAGACTAACGACCGGGGAGCTGTTTTTT.

This clonotype was counted at least ten times. The rearrangement uses TRBV12-3 or TRBV12-4 and TRBJ1-5, with 9 positions matching TRBD1. The V segment lost 1 base and the J segment 1 base; nucleotides outside the gene matches: 2. CDR3 length: 16 amino acids. CDR3 region: CASSLGTGASNQPQHF. CDR3 bases: TGTGCCAGCAGTTTAGGGACAGGGGCAAGCAATCAGCCCCAGCATTTT.

The chain carries TRBV4-2 and TRBJ2-1; weak D call: TRBD2 (6 bases). The CDR3 contains 13 residues. V shed 7 bases and J shed 9 bases, with 16 bases lying between them. Germline CDR1 is LGHNA and CDR2 is YNFKEQ. CDR3: CASKPPLATEQFF. CDR3 DNA: TGTGCCAGCAAGCCCCCGCTAGCGACTGAGCAGTTCTTC.

This clonotype was found many times. The chain employs TRBV6-1 and TRBJ1-4; D call uncertain. The V end was cut by 4 bases, the J end by 4 bases, with 10 bases between. The germline V gene encodes CDR1 MNHNS and CDR2 SASEGT. CDR3 length equals 14 residues. The DNA for the CDR3 is TGTGCCAGCAGTGCTAAGTATGTTAATGAAAAACTGTTTTTT. It encodes CASSAKYVNEKLFF.